This T cell receptor (beta chain) was sequenced for a study of blood T cell repertoires in COVID-19. Study at large: Donors in the United States, Italy and Spain gave samples during acute or convalescent COVID-19. From T cells, B-cell-depleted T cells, or PBMCs came the material, which was cDNA or gDNA.

Study processing details: For nucleated cells, counts were estimated from reference gene primer amplification. Assay: immunoSEQ multiplex PCR; the TCRdb copy retains only in-frame clones and omits some. Clone size and V and J calls were adopted from that table, with D and trimming inferred from the DNA. This sample carries about 370,000 clones, almost 90% of them seen once, and the ten largest clones take around 6.3%. Germline CDR1 reads LNHDA; CDR2 reads SQIVND (reference sequence). Trimming removed 3 bases from V and 1 base from J; junction bases left unmatched: 8. This CDR3 is built from 17 residues.

The receptor comes from a man between 18 and 35 years old with active or convalescent COVID-19. Material: peripheral blood. This chain joins TRBV19 and TRBJ1-5; 8 bases match TRBD1. The DNA of the CDR3 is TGTGCCAGTAGTATCGCCGGACAGGGTTTGAGCAATCAGCCCCAGCATTTT. Protein sequence: CASSIAGQGLSNQPQHF.